A single sample is the source of the 25 T cell receptor beta chains below, sequenced in a study of blood T cell dynamics during melanoma immunotherapy. Time point: pre-treatment baseline. Clones were sequenced by immunoSEQ multiplex PCR, and TCRdb holds only the in-frame ones, with some missing. The table lists some 4,500 clones, about 88% of them singletons. Source: blood, taken from a patient treated with checkpoint blockade. The receptor set was obtained from a human donor with melanoma.

The gene calls are TRBV11-3 and TRBJ1-2; TRBD1 matches at 10 bases. Trimming removed 5 bases from V and 3 bases from J; junction bases left unmatched: 3. Germline loops: CDR1 SGHNT, CDR2 YENEEA. This CDR3 contains 14 residues. CDR3 sequence (DNA): TGTGCCAGCAGCACGACAGGGGGCGACTATGGCTACACCTTC. Translation gives CASSTTGGDYGYTF. Full variable domain (remainder filled in from reference TRBV11-3 and TRBJ1-2): EAGVVQSPRYKIIEKKQPVAFWCNPISGHNTLYWYLQNLGQGPELLIRYENEEAVDDSQLPKDRFSAERLKGVDSTLKIQPAELGDSAVYLCASSTTGGDYGYTFGSGTRLTVV.

The chain joins TRBV7-6 to TRBJ2-1; no clear D gene. V lost 3 bases and J lost 3, with 6 bases in between. Germline CDR1 and CDR2: SGHVS and FNYEAQ. The CDR3 loop spans 13 amino acids. CDR3 nucleotides: TGTGCCAGCAGCTTCCCGGGCTACAATGAGCAGTTCTTC. This sequence encodes CASSFPGYNEQFF.

V is TRBV6-1 and J is TRBJ1-1; no clear D. The germline V and J ends were trimmed by 1 base and 4 bases, with 4 bases remaining between them. The CDR3 runs to 12 residues. Germline V gene sequence: CDR1 MNHNS, CDR2 SASEGT. The CDR3 reads CASSEVATEAFF. The DNA of the CDR3 is TGTGCCAGCAGTGAAGTCGCCACTGAAGCTTTCTTT.

The chain links TRBV11-2 to TRBJ2-2; 9 nucleotides line up with TRBD2. The CDR3 consists of 14 residues. The ends lost 3 bases at V and 6 bases at J; junction bases unmatched: 2. Germline V gene data show CDR1 as SGHAT and CDR2 as FQNNGV. The chain's CDR3 is CASSFLAGPGELFF. In DNA, the CDR3 is TGTGCCAGCAGCTTCCTAGCGGGACCCGGGGAGCTGTTTTTT.

In DNA form, the CDR3 reads TGTGCCAGCAGCCCCTCCCAGAGAGATACGCAGTATTTT. Amino acid sequence: CASSPSQRDTQYF. This chain connects TRBV7-3 to TRBJ2-3; no reliable D call. Germline V CDR1 and CDR2: SGHTA, FQGTGA. CDR3 length: 13 residues. The V and J ends lost 5 bases and 5 bases respectively, with 11 bases between them.

This clone was picked up a small number of times. CDR3 in DNA: TGTGCCAGCAGCCCCATATCCCCAGGGTCGTGGGCGGACGGTCCTGAAGCTTTCTTT. Protein: CASSPISPGSWADGPEAFF. J is TRBJ1-1 and V is TRBV14; maybe TRBD1 (5 bases). The CDR3 extends over 19 amino acids. Germline assignment: CDR1 SGHDN and CDR2 FVKESK. V was cut by 4 bases and J by 6 bases, with 30 bases left in between.

J is TRBJ1-5 and V is TRBV4-3; D unresolved. Trimming took 2 bases from V and 4 from J, leaving 6 bases between them. Germline V lookup: CDR1 LGHNA, CDR2 YSLEER. This CDR3 comprises 13 residues. DNA for the CDR3: TGCGCCAGCAGCCAATACTATAATCAGCCCCAGCATTTT. It is translated as CASSQYYNQPQHF.

The chain carries TRBV7-9 and TRBJ2-7; D could derive from TRBD1 or TRBD2 (5 bases each). The CDR3 loop spans 13 amino acids. The germline V and J ends were trimmed by 3 bases and 6 bases, with 12 bases remaining between them. From germline, CDR1 is SEHNR and CDR2 FQNEAQ (reference sequence). Here the CDR3 reads CASSLDQGVEQYF. The CDR3 DNA reads as TGTGCCAGCAGCTTGGATCAGGGAGTCGAGCAGTACTTC.

V gene TRBV28 combines with J gene TRBJ1-5; a possible D gene is TRBD1 (5 bases). Germline CDR1 MDHEN, CDR2 SYDVKM. The CDR3 runs to 17 residues. The V end lost 7 bases, the J end lost 0 bases, and 19 bases lay between the germline ends. The chain's CDR3 is CASNRGGGIYSNQPQHF. The CDR3 DNA is TGTGCCAGCAATCGAGGCGGGGGGATATATAGCAATCAGCCCCAGCATTTT.

This chain uses TRBV30 with TRBJ2-1, with D perhaps TRBD2 (5 bases). Germline values: CDR1 GTSNPN, CDR2 SVGIG (reference sequence). CDR3 length: 11 residues. Trimming stripped 3 bases from V and 9 bases from J, with 9 bases between. Here the CDR3 reads CAWSRRIEQFF. In DNA, the CDR3 is TGTGCCTGGAGCAGGAGGATTGAGCAGTTCTTC.

The chain combines TRBV9 with TRBJ2-5, with no clear D. Germline lookup yields CDR1 SGDLS and CDR2 YYNGEE. This CDR3 spans 14 amino acids. V was trimmed by 0 bases and J by 2 bases, leaving 8 bases between them. The CDR3 loop reads CASSVGQQQETQYF. The CDR3 nucleotides are TGTGCCAGCAGCGTAGGGCAGCAACAAGAGACCCAGTACTTC.

This clone appeared a single time. This chain joins TRBV19 and TRBJ1-1; TRBD1 might be the D (5 bases). The CDR3 extends over 16 amino acids. The V gene's germline CDR1 is LNHDA and CDR2 SQIVND (reference sequence). V lost 6 bases, J lost 1 base, and 18 bases lay in between. For the CDR3, the DNA is TGTGCCAGTAGGAAACCTGGGGGGGACGCGAACACTGAAGCTTTCTTT. Amino acids: CASRKPGGDANTEAFF.

The chain couples TRBV4-3 to TRBJ2-7; 7 bases agree with TRBD2. From germline, CDR1 is LGHNA and CDR2 YSLEER. The length of the CDR3 is 14 residues. Unmatched junction bases numbered 0, after V lost 1 base and J lost 0 bases. CDR3 DNA sequence: TGCGCCAGCAGCCAAGGCGGGAGCTCCTACGAGCAGTACTTC. This encodes CASSQGGSSYEQYF.

The chain links TRBV29-1 to TRBJ2-5; D not resolved. The CDR3 has 13 residues. V lost 4 bases to trimming and J lost 2 bases, with 11 bases between them. The germline gives CDR1 SQVTM, CDR2 ANQGSEA. As DNA, the CDR3 is TGCAGCGTTGGACGGGTTCCTCAAGAGACCCAGTACTTC. Amino acid sequence: CSVGRVPQETQYF.

J is TRBJ2-5 and V is TRBV7-2; no definite D call. The J call may be faulty, since TRBJ2-7 better matches the DNA end. The CDR3 totals 12 residues. Germline V lookup: CDR1 SGHTA, CDR2 FQGNSA. CDR3 region: CASSGVSYEQYF. In DNA form, the CDR3 reads TGTGCCAGCAGCGGGGTGTCCTACGAGCAGTACTTC.

This sequence joins TRBV28 and TRBJ2-7; possibly TRBD2 for D (6 bases). The germline V and J ends were trimmed by 4 bases and 0 bases, with 13 bases remaining between them. This CDR3 contains 15 residues. Germline lookup yields CDR1 MDHEN and CDR2 SYDVKM. The DNA of the CDR3 is TGTGCCAGCAGTTATAGCGGCCTTAGCTCCTACGAGCAGTACTTC. Protein product: CASSYSGLSSYEQYF. The variable domain in full, with the rest retrieved from reference TRBV28 and TRBJ2-7, is DVKVTQSSRYLVKRTGEKVFLECVQDMDHENMFWYRQDPGLGLRLIYFSYDVKMKEKGDIPEGYSVSREKKERFSLILESASTNQTSMYLCASSYSGLSSYEQYFGPGTRLTVT.

The chain couples TRBV7-2 to TRBJ1-2, with D perhaps TRBD1 (5 bases). V was shortened by 5 bases and J by 6 bases, with 16 bases between the two germline ends. The CDR3 loop spans 14 amino acids. Germline-derived CDR1 and CDR2 are SGHTA and FQGNSA. The CDR3 reads CASSPPGRVDGYTF. The CDR3 nucleotides are TGTGCCAGCAGCCCCCCCGGCAGGGTGGATGGCTACACCTTC.

The chain recombines TRBV5-1 with TRBJ2-7; D possibly uses TRBD1 or TRBD2 (6 bases each). CDR1 and CDR2 from the germline V gene are SGHRS and YFSETQ. V was clipped by 0 bases and J by 6 bases, with 19 bases between them. The CDR3 has 16 amino acids. For the CDR3, the DNA is TGCGCCAGCAGCTTGGATGGGACTCTGGGGGCCATCGAGCAGTACTTC. It codes for CASSLDGTLGAIEQYF.

The rearrangement links TRBV18 to TRBJ1-5; tentative D call: TRBD1 (6 bases). The CDR3 contains 14 residues. The V gene lost 6 bases and the J gene lost 6 bases, with 15 bases spanning the gap. From germline, CDR1 is KGHSH and CDR2 LQKENI. The CDR3 DNA sequence: TGTGCCAGCTCTTGGGGGGGGCTTGTTCAGCCCCAGCATTTT. This codes for CASSWGGLVQPQHF.

The chain recombines TRBV5-1 with TRBJ2-2; tentatively, D is TRBD1 or TRBD2 (5 bases each). Trimming removed 3 bases at V and 6 bases at J, with 12 bases between. The CDR3 length is 14 residues. The V gene's germline CDR1 is SGHRS and CDR2 YFSETQ. The CDR3 coding sequence is TGCGCCAGCAGCTCGGGACCACTACCCGGGGAGCTGTTTTTT. This sequence encodes CASSSGPLPGELFF.

V and J are TRBV28 and TRBJ2-3; D is unresolved. The germline V gene encodes CDR1 MDHEN and CDR2 SYDVKM. CDR3 length: 13 residues. V was trimmed by 3 bases and J by 3 bases, leaving 7 bases between them. In DNA form, the CDR3 reads TGTGCCAGCAGTTTTTTAAAGACAGATACGCAGTATTTT. Translating it yields CASSFLKTDTQYF.

The V gene is TRBV6-1, the J gene TRBJ2-3; D is ambiguous. This CDR3 has 11 residues. Germline V gene sequence: CDR1 MNHNS, CDR2 SASEGT. Trimming took off 5 bases at V and 5 bases at J, with 5 bases between the two ends. CDR3 region: CASSYIDTQYF. The DNA of the CDR3 is TGTGCCAGCAGTTATATAGATACGCAGTATTTT.

V gene TRBV6-4 combines with J gene TRBJ2-2, with D possibly TRBD1 on 5 matching bases. Trimming removed 6 bases from V and 4 bases from J, with 15 bases in between. Germline V gives CDR1 MRHNA, CDR2 SNTAGT. The CDR3 runs 15 residues. CDR3 sequence: CASSQGATGTGELFF. CDR3 coding DNA: TGTGCCAGCAGCCAAGGGGCCACGGGCACCGGGGAGCTGTTTTTT.

The V gene is TRBV2, the J gene TRBJ2-7; D possibly corresponds to TRBD1 (5 bases). V dropped 2 bases and J dropped 9 bases, with 14 bases sitting between them. Germline CDR1 is SNHLY and CDR2 is FYNNEI. The length of the CDR3 is 13 residues. As DNA, the CDR3 is TGTGCCAGCAGTGAATTGGCAGGGTGGGTGCAGTACTTC. It is translated as CASSELAGWVQYF.

The chain uses TRBV28 and TRBJ1-5; D is unclear. The CDR3 has 12 amino acids. The germline V gene has CDR1 MDHEN and CDR2 SYDVKM. V was cut by 5 bases and J by 10 bases, with 12 bases left in between. The CDR3 region is CASSGQRSPQHF. The CDR3 bases are TGTGCCAGCAGTGGTCAGAGGTCACCCCAGCATTTT.